This T cell receptor beta chain came from a study of blood T cell repertoires in COVID-19. Study overall: There were acute and convalescent COVID-19 samples, and they came from the United States, Italy and Spain.

Sequencing was performed with immunoSEQ multiplex PCR; in TCRdb, only in-frame clones are kept and a portion is missing. The data show roughly 60,000 clones, approximately 80% seen once. This sequence was found in a human donor in a cohort sampled during active COVID-19. The sequencing sample was made of peripheral blood.

The CDR3 DNA reads as TGTGCCAGCAGCCCTCGGGACAGCCGAGGGTCACCCCTCCACTTT. Translated, it gives CASSPRDSRGSPLHF. V usage is TRBV9 and J usage is TRBJ1-6, with 7 bases matching TRBD1. Looked up from germline, CDR1 is SGDLS and CDR2 is YYNGEE. This CDR3 spans 15 amino acids. V gave up 4 bases and J gave up 10 bases; unmatched junction bases: 11.